This is a list of T cell receptor beta chains from one sample in a study of regulatory T cells in long-lasting Graves disease. TCRdb redid the calling of the multiplex PCR reads with MiXCR, one entry per CDR3 protein. The table records about 380,000 distinct CDR3 sequences, around 15% of them present only once. This specimen was peripheral blood mononuclear cells (PBMCs), taken at new diagnosis, from a patient treated with antithyroid drugs. The origin of the receptors is a female donor with Graves disease. Both conserved end residues are part of each CDR3. D genes are given only for firm matches. Size is stated for part of the rows, as once, few or many counts, or as a class when the clone is expanded.

V gene	clone size	D gene	J gene	CDR3 DNA	CDR3 protein
TRBV20-1	many	TRBD1	TRBJ2-1	TGCAGTGCTAGAGATTCGAGGACAGGGGGATACAATGAGCAGTTCTTC	CSARDSRTGGYNEQFF
TRBV5-1	many	.	TRBJ2-7	TGCGCCAGCAGCCAGGTCGCTAGGGGATACGAGCAGTACTTC	CASSQVARGYEQYF
TRBV28	many	TRBD1	TRBJ1-2	TGTGCCAGCAGTTCCCCGGGACAGTTTAACTATGGCTACACCTTC	CASSSPGQFNYGYTF
TRBV2	many	.	TRBJ1-5	TGTGCCAGCAGCTCCGCTCTTCCAAGCAATCAGCCCCAGCATTTT	CASSSALPSNQPQHF
TRBV12-5	many	.	TRBJ2-5	TGTGCTAGTGGTTTGGGACAGATTCAAGAGACCCAGTACTTC	CASGLGQIQETQYF
TRBV28	many	.	TRBJ2-7	TGTGCCACCCAGGGAGATTCCTACGAGCAGTACTTC	CATQGDSYEQYF
TRBV7-9	many	.	TRBJ2-7	TGTGCCAGCAGCGTACCGGACAGTTTCTACGAGCAGTACTTC	CASSVPDSFYEQYF
TRBV5-1	many	TRBD2	TRBJ2-1	TGCGCCAGCAGCTGGCGGGGGGGAGGAGCGGTCAACTCCTACAATGAGCAGTTCTTC	CASSWRGGGAVNSYNEQFF
TRBV11-2	.	.	TRBJ2-2	TGTGCCAGCAGCCACTTCGGGGGCGGAAAAAAACCCGGGGAGCTGTTTTTT	CASSHFGGGKKPGELFF
TRBV24-1	many	.	TRBJ1-3	TGTGCCACCAGTGGTAGTTCGGGAAACACCATATATTTT	CATSGSSGNTIYF
TRBV11-1	many	.	TRBJ2-7	TGTGCCAGCAGCTCAACACAGGGATCCACCTACGAGCAGTACTTC	CASSSTQGSTYEQYF
TRBV9	few	.	TRBJ2-3	TGTGCCAGCAGCCCCCGGACAGCGGCAGGTACGCAGTATTTT	CASSPRTAAGTQYF
TRBV19	many	.	TRBJ1-5	TGTGCCAGTAGTGAACAGAAGCAACAGCCCCAGCATTTT	CASSEQKQQPQHF
TRBV28	many	TRBD2	TRBJ2-7	TGTGCCAGCAGTCTTAGCGGGAGTACCTACGAGCAGTACTTC	CASSLSGSTYEQYF